The clone carrying this T cell receptor beta chain was observed a few times. The sample originates from a study of T cells in tumors after PD-1 blockade. Study details: Either cemiplimab 350 mg every 2 weeks or pembrolizumab 200 mg every 3 weeks was given.

V was cut by 5 bases and J by 7 bases, with 8 bases left in between. The length of the CDR3 is 12 residues. Germline CDR1 reads MNHEY; CDR2 reads SVGEGT. Clones were sequenced by immunoSEQ multiplex PCR, and TCRdb holds only the in-frame ones, with some missing. Of 34,000 or so clones listed, about three quarters were seen once; the top ten hold around two fifths. The rearrangement uses TRBV6-2 or TRBV6-3 and TRBJ1-4, with D maybe TRBD1 (5 bases). The starting material was PBMCs, obtained after anti-PD-1 treatment. The receptor's source is a human donor with basal cell carcinoma. In nucleotides, the CDR3 is TGTGCCAGCAGTCAGGGTCCTGAAAAACTGTTTTTT. Translation: CASSQGPEKLFF.